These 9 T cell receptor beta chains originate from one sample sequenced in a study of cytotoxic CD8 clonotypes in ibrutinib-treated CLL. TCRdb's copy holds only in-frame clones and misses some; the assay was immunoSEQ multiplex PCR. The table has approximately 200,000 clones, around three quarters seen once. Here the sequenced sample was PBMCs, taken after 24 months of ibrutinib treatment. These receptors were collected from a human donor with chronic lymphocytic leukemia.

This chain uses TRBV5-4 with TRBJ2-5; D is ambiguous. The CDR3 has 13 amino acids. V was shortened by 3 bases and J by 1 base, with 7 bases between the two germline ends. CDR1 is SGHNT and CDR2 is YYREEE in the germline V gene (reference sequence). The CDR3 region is CASSSRAQETQYF. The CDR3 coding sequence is TGTGCCAGCAGCTCCCGGGCCCAAGAGACCCAGTACTTC.

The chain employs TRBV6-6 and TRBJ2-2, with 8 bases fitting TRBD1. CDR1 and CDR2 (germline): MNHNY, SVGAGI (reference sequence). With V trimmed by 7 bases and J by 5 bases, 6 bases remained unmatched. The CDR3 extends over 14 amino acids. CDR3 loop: CASTPQGGTGELFF. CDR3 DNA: TGTGCCAGCACCCCACAGGGGGGAACCGGGGAGCTGTTTTTT.

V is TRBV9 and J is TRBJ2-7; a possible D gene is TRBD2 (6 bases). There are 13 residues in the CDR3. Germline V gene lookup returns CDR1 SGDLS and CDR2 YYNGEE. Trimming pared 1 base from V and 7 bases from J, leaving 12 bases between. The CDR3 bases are TGTGCCAGCAGCGTATTCCTAGCGAGTGAGCAGTACTTC. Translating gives CASSVFLASEQYF.

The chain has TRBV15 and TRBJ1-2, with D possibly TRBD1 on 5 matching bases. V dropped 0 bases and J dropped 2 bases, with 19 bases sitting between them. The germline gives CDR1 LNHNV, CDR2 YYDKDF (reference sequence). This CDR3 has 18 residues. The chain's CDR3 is CATSRERDPSGANYGYTF. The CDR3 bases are TGTGCCACCAGCAGAGAGAGAGACCCCTCCGGGGCGAACTATGGCTACACCTTC.

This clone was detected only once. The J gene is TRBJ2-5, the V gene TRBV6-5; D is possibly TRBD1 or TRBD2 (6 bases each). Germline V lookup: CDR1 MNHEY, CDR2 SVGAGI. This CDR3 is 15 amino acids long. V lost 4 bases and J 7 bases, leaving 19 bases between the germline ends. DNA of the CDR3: TGTGCCAGCAGTTCCTTCTTTGGGGGGCAGGCGACCCAGTACTTC. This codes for CASSSFFGGQATQYF.

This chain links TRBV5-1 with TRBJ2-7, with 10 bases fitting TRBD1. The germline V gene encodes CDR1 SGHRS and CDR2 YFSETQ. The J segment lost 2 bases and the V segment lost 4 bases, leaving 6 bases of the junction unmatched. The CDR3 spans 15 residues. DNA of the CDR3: TGCGCCAGCAGCCCTGGGACAGGGGCGACCTACGAGCAGTACTTC. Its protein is CASSPGTGATYEQYF.

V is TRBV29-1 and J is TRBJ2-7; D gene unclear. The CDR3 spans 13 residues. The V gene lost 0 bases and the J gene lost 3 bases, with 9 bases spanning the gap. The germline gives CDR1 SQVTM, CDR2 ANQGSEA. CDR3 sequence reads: CSVEDGSLYEQYF. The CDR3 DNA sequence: TGCAGCGTTGAAGATGGTAGCCTCTACGAGCAGTACTTC.

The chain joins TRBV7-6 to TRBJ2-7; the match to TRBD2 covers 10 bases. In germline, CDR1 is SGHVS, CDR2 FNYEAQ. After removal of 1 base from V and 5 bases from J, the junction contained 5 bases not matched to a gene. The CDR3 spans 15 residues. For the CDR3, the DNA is TGTGCCAGCAGCTTAGGGGCTAGCGGGAGCAACGAGCAGTACTTC. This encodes CASSLGASGSNEQYF.

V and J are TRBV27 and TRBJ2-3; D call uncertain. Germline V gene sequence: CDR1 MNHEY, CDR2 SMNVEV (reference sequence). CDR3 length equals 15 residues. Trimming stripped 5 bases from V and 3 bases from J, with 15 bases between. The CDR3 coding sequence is TGTGCCAGCAGTCCTTCCCGCTATATGACAGATACGCAGTATTTT. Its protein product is CASSPSRYMTDTQYF.